Listed here are 28 T cell receptor beta chains from one sample, sequenced in a study of identifying expanded T cells in peripheral blood (dated by TCRdb to between 2018 and 2021). Libraries were prepared through the immunoSEQ multiplex PCR assay. In its TCRdb copy, this immuneACCESS table keeps in-frame sequences only and misses some clones. Where compared with another copy, unresolved V genes explain less than half of these, and the others have no known cause. For this sample the table gives tens of thousands of clones, of which over 75% were detected only once. 2.8% of the sample goes to the ten largest clones. Material: blood. All receptors derive from a person aged 18 to 75 in good health.

This sequence joins TRBV27 and TRBJ2-6; D may be TRBD1 or TRBD2 (6 bases each). This CDR3 is built from 18 residues. V lost 5 bases to trimming and J lost 0 bases, with 17 bases between them. From germline, CDR1 is MNHEY and CDR2 SMNVEV (reference sequence). This CDR3 is CASSTLTGRLSGANVLTF. The CDR3 nucleotides are TGTGCCAGCAGTACCTTAACAGGGAGGCTCTCTGGGGCCAACGTCCTGACTTTC.

The gene calls are TRBV6-5 and TRBJ1-2, with 7 bases lining up with TRBD1. The CDR3 length is 14 residues. V lost 6 bases, J lost 5 bases, and 9 bases stayed unmatched. Per germline, CDR1 MNHEY and CDR2 SVGAGI. Here the CDR3 reads CASRHDREVYGYTF. CDR3 DNA: TGTGCCAGCAGACATGACAGGGAAGTATATGGCTACACCTTC.

The V and J genes are TRBV6-5 and TRBJ1-5; 9 bases align to TRBD1. The CDR3 has 15 residues. Germline V lookup: CDR1 MNHEY, CDR2 SVGAGI. V shed 8 bases, J shed 6 bases, and the junction held 11 bases outside the gene matches. The CDR3 sequence is CASSKGDRVRQPQHF. CDR3 DNA sequence: TGTGCCAGCTCTAAGGGGGACAGGGTCCGTCAGCCCCAGCATTTT.

The chain is built from TRBV6-6 and TRBJ1-2, with a possible D match to TRBD1 (6 bases). CDR3 length: 15 amino acids. The V end lost 7 bases, the J end lost 0 bases, and 15 bases lay between the germline ends. Germline CDR1 is MNHNY and CDR2 is SVGAGI (reference sequence). The CDR3 bases are TGTGCCAGCACCCTGGGAGGGGGATCTAACTATGGCTACACCTTC. This translates into CASTLGGGSNYGYTF.

V gene TRBV5-8 combines with J gene TRBJ2-7; no firm D call. The V and J ends lost 0 bases and 6 bases respectively, with 10 bases between them. The V gene's germline CDR1 is SGHTS and CDR2 YDEGEE. There are 13 residues in the CDR3. CDR3 sequence reads: CASSLASLSEQYF. Written as DNA, the CDR3 is TGTGCCAGCAGCTTGGCCTCCTTGTCCGAGCAGTACTTC. The variable domain in full, with the rest retrieved from reference TRBV5-8 and TRBJ2-7, is EAGVTQSPTHLIKTRGQQATLRCSPISGHTSVYWYQQALGLGLQFLLWYDEGEERNRGNFPPRFSGRQFPNYSSELNVNALELEDSALYLCASSLASLSEQYFGPGTRLTVT.

This chain connects TRBV13 to TRBJ2-3; TRBD2 is a possible D gene (6 bases). The V gene lost 2 bases and the J gene lost 0 bases, with 9 bases spanning the gap. Germline CDR1 PRHDT, CDR2 FYEKMQ (reference sequence). The CDR3 sequence is 15 residues long. DNA for the CDR3: TGTGCCAGCAGCTTAATAGCGGTTAGCACAGATACGCAGTATTTT. Amino acids: CASSLIAVSTDTQYF.

The rearrangement joins TRBV11-1 to TRBJ2-3; D is unresolved. The V gene lost 0 bases and the J gene lost 4 bases, with 8 bases spanning the gap. There are 14 residues in the CDR3. Germline assignment: CDR1 SGHAT and CDR2 FQDESV (reference sequence). The CDR3 DNA follows: TGTGCCAGCAGCTTAGCAACTTGGGCAGATACGCAGTATTTT. It yields the protein CASSLATWADTQYF.

This chain links TRBV5-1 with TRBJ1-4, with D tentatively TRBD1 (5 bases). CDR3 length equals 16 residues. Trimming left V 3 bases short and J 5 bases short, with 17 bases between. Looked up from germline, CDR1 is SGHRS and CDR2 is YFSETQ. CDR3 loop: CASSWGGAVMNEKLFF. The CDR3 DNA sequence: TGCGCCAGCAGCTGGGGCGGGGCAGTTATGAATGAAAAACTGTTTTTT.

The CDR3 coding sequence is TGTGCCACCAGCAGAGACCGGGCTGGAAACACCATATATTTT. Protein sequence: CATSRDRAGNTIYF. The chain uses TRBV15 and TRBJ1-3, with D hard to call. The CDR3 is 14 amino acids. CDR1 and CDR2 from the germline V gene are LNHNV and YYDKDF (reference sequence). V was shortened by 0 bases and J by 2 bases, with 5 bases between the two germline ends.

The chain employs TRBV6-5 and TRBJ1-5; possible D gene TRBD1, 5 bases. Deletions cut 6 bases from V and 4 bases from J, with 16 bases between. Germline assignment: CDR1 MNHEY and CDR2 SVGAGI. The CDR3 runs to 15 residues. The CDR3 coding sequence is TGTGCCAGCAGACCTTCGGGACCGGCGAATCAGCCCCAGCATTTT. Protein sequence: CASRPSGPANQPQHF.

This chain links TRBV7-2 with TRBJ1-4; weak D call: TRBD1 (6 bases). The CDR3 runs to 15 residues. The V end was cut by 2 bases, the J end by 8 bases, with 15 bases between. Germline CDR1 and CDR2: SGHTA and FQGNSA. The CDR3 here is CASSLYGQGGEKLFF. As DNA, the CDR3 is TGTGCCAGCAGCTTATATGGCCAAGGGGGAGAAAAACTGTTTTTT.

This sequence joins TRBV4-2 and TRBJ2-3; 9 bases line up with TRBD2. The CDR3 consists of 15 residues. Germline CDR1 reads LGHNA; CDR2 reads YNFKEQ. With 4 bases clipped from V and 2 bases from J, the junction kept 4 bases outside the gene matches. The DNA for the CDR3 is TGTGCCAGCAGCCTATCTAGCGGGGTCACAGATACGCAGTATTTT. Protein sequence: CASSLSSGVTDTQYF.

The V gene is TRBV4-1, the J gene TRBJ1-5; 7 bases agree with TRBD1. With V trimmed by 2 bases and J by 1 base, 2 bases remained unmatched. CDR3 length equals 15 residues. Germline V gives CDR1 MGHRA, CDR2 YSYEKL. The CDR3 coding sequence is TGCGCCAGCAGCCAATTGGGACAGAGCAATCAGCCCCAGCATTTT. It codes for CASSQLGQSNQPQHF.

CDR3 DNA sequence: TGTGCCAGCAGCCAAGGAGGTATGGCTGTAGCCAAAAACATTCAGTACTTC. Its protein product is CASSQGGMAVAKNIQYF. The chain carries TRBV5-4 and TRBJ2-4; tentative D call: TRBD2 (5 bases). V shed 4 bases and J shed 0 bases, with 17 bases lying between them. CDR1 and CDR2 from the germline V gene are SGHNT and YYREEE (reference sequence). The CDR3 length is 17 residues.

This sequence joins TRBV19 and TRBJ2-3; D remains ambiguous. V was cut by 3 bases and J by 2 bases, with 12 bases left in between. The germline V gene encodes CDR1 LNHDA and CDR2 SQIVND (reference sequence). CDR3 length: 15 amino acids. The CDR3 nucleotides are TGTGCCAGTAGTATCGGTTCCCCCCCCACAGATACGCAGTATTTT. Encoded protein: CASSIGSPPTDTQYF.

CDR3 sequence (DNA): TGTGCCAGCAGCTTCAGCCGGGACAGACAGTACGAGCAGTACTTC. This gives the protein CASSFSRDRQYEQYF. The J gene is TRBJ2-7, the V gene TRBV7-8; TRBD1 aligns across 7 bases. This CDR3 contains 15 residues. Germline V gives CDR1 SGHVS, CDR2 FQNEAQ. Trimming cost V 3 bases and J 4 bases; bases outside gene matches: 9.

This chain connects TRBV6-5 to TRBJ1-6; 8 bases are a match to TRBD1. J gave up 13 bases and V 0 bases, and 8 bases lay outside the gene matches. The CDR3 contains 15 residues. Germline V lookup: CDR1 MNHEY, CDR2 SVGAGI. The DNA for the CDR3 is TGTGCCAGCAGTTACTCTCAGGGGGCGAGGACTCCCCTCCACTTT. Translating it yields CASSYSQGARTPLHF.

CDR3 region: CASSGDNSYNSPLHF. CDR3 nucleotide sequence: TGTGCCAGCAGTGGGGACAACTCCTATAATTCACCCCTCCACTTT. V gene TRBV2 combines with J gene TRBJ1-6; tentative D call: TRBD1 (6 bases). The germline CDR1 and CDR2 sequences are SNHLY and FYNNEI. CDR3 length equals 15 residues. V gave up 4 bases and J gave up 0 bases, with 7 bases separating them.

This chain joins TRBV6-5 and TRBJ2-7; a possible D gene is TRBD1 (6 bases). Germline CDR1 reads MNHEY; CDR2 reads SVGAGI. The CDR3 contains 15 residues. The V end was cut by 4 bases, the J end by 0 bases, with 13 bases between. CDR3 region: CASSLDSFSSYEQYF. The CDR3 coding sequence is TGTGCCAGCAGTTTGGACAGCTTTAGCTCCTACGAGCAGTACTTC.

The V and J genes are TRBV6-1 and TRBJ1-2; 10 bases line up with TRBD1. CDR1 MNHNS and CDR2 SASEGT come from the germline V gene. Trimming removed 6 bases from V and 3 bases from J; junction bases left unmatched: 4. The CDR3 contains 14 residues. The CDR3 protein is CASRTGTGDYGYTF. The DNA of the CDR3 is TGTGCCAGCAGGACCGGGACAGGGGACTATGGCTACACCTTC.

This clone was seen only a few times. The CDR3 coding sequence is TGTGCCAGCAGCTCGGACGGGACTAGCGGGAGCGAGCAGTACTTC. Encoded protein: CASSSDGTSGSEQYF. The chain recombines TRBV7-3 with TRBJ2-7, with 14 bases fitting TRBD2. CDR3 length: 15 amino acids. Germline V gene lookup returns CDR1 SGHTA and CDR2 FQGTGA. V lost 4 bases and J lost 6; bases outside the gene matches: 5.

This chain uses TRBV12-5 with TRBJ1-1; no definite D call. CDR3 size: 13 residues. Germline assignment: CDR1 LGHNT and CDR2 FRNRAP. V lost 1 base, J lost 4 bases, and 7 bases lay in between. Here the CDR3 reads CASGLEGGTEAFF. The CDR3 DNA reads as TGTGCTAGTGGTTTGGAGGGCGGCACTGAAGCTTTCTTT.

In this sample, this clone turned up once. The chain is built from TRBV4-1 and TRBJ1-4; D uncertain. The CDR3 has 15 amino acids. V lost 0 bases and J 8 bases, leaving 13 bases between the germline ends. Germline CDR1 reads MGHRA; CDR2 reads YSYEKL. CDR3 loop: CASSQDGPGVEKLFF. The CDR3 DNA sequence: TGCGCCAGCAGCCAAGATGGACCCGGGGTGGAAAAACTGTTTTTT.

The V and J genes are TRBV7-3 and TRBJ2-3, with D possibly matching TRBD1 (6 bases). Trimming removed 3 bases at V and 3 bases at J, with 13 bases between. The CDR3 runs to 15 residues. Germline V gene data show CDR1 as SGHTA and CDR2 as FQGTGA. The CDR3 DNA reads as TGTGCCAGCAGCTTTTCAGGGGTTGGGACAGATACGCAGTATTTT. Its protein is CASSFSGVGTDTQYF.

This clone has more than one count but fewer than ten. The chain is built from TRBV2 and TRBJ2-1; 7 bases are a match to TRBD2. CDR1 is SNHLY, CDR2 FYNNEI, per germline. V was clipped by 7 bases and J by 2 bases; unmatched bases: 2. This CDR3 has 13 residues. CDR3 region: CASKAGTYNEQFF. The CDR3 DNA reads as TGTGCCAGCAAAGCGGGGACCTACAATGAGCAGTTCTTC.

This clone was observed once. This chain connects TRBV5-5 to TRBJ2-7; 11 positions agree with TRBD2. V shed 5 bases and J 3 bases; nucleotides not matched to a gene: 7. Germline-derived CDR1 and CDR2 are SGHKS and YYEKEE (reference sequence). This CDR3 comprises 15 residues. The CDR3 loop is CASSPAGTSGYEQYF. The CDR3 DNA reads as TGTGCCAGCAGTCCGGCCGGGACTAGCGGCTACGAGCAGTACTTC.

The chain employs TRBV19 and TRBJ2-7; D uncertain. Germline CDR1 reads LNHDA; CDR2 reads SQIVND (reference sequence). This CDR3 comprises 14 residues. The V end lost 1 base, the J end lost 12 bases, and 19 bases lay between the germline ends. CDR3 sequence (DNA): TGTGCCAGTAGTATAGGAACATCTGAATCCTCCCGGTACTTC. It codes for CASSIGTSESSRYF.

The chain is built from TRBV13 and TRBJ2-5; a weak D match, TRBD1 (5 bases). V gave up 3 bases and J gave up 1 base, with 6 bases separating them. The CDR3 totals 13 residues. Germline-derived CDR1 and CDR2 are PRHDT and FYEKMQ (reference sequence). The CDR3 region has the DNA TGTGCCAGCAGCTTCAGGGTCCAAGAGACCCAGTACTTC. Its translation is CASSFRVQETQYF.